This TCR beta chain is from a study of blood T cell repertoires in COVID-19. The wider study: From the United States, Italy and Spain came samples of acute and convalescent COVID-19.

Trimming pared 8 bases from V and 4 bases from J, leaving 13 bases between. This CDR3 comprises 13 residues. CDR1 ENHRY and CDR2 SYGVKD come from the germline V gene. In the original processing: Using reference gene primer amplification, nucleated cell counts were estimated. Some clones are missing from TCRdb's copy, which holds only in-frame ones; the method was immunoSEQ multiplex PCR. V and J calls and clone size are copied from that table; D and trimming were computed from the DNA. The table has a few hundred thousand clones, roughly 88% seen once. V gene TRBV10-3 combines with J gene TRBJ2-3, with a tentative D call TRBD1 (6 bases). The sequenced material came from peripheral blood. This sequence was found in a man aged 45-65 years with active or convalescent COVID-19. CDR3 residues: CAIRDTGSDTQYF. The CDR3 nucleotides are TGTGCCATCCGGGACACGGGGTCAGATACGCAGTATTTT.